A single sample is the source of the 28 T cell receptor beta chains below, sequenced in a study of blood T cell repertoires in COVID-19. Some clones are missing from TCRdb's copy, which holds only in-frame ones; the method was immunoSEQ multiplex PCR. The sample contains 100,000 to 150,000 clones, more than 75% of which appear only once. Input material: peripheral blood. The receptor source for this set is a woman in her 70s with acute or convalescent COVID-19.

The chain links TRBV7-8 to TRBJ1-6; D is ambiguous. The germline gives CDR1 SGHVS, CDR2 FQNEAQ. The ends were cut back, 1 base at V and 4 bases at J, with 11 bases in the middle. CDR3 length equals 16 residues. CDR3 in amino acids: CASSLGGLEYNSPLHF. The CDR3 DNA sequence: TGTGCCAGCAGCTTAGGCGGGTTGGAGTATAATTCACCCCTCCACTTT.

V and J are TRBV19 and TRBJ1-1; TRBD1 matches at 7 bases. Germline V lookup: CDR1 LNHDA, CDR2 SQIVND (reference sequence). The length of the CDR3 is 13 residues. J gave up 3 bases and V 7 bases, and 5 bases lay outside the gene matches. Here the CDR3 DNA reads TGTGCCAGTAAACGACAGGGCGACACTGAAGCTTTCTTT. It is translated as CASKRQGDTEAFF.

This chain joins TRBV29-1 and TRBJ1-4; possible D gene TRBD1, 5 bases. Germline loops: CDR1 SQVTM, CDR2 ANQGSEA. This CDR3 spans 13 amino acids. V lost 3 bases to trimming and J lost 2 bases, with 7 bases between them. This CDR3 is CSVDGATNEKLFF. The CDR3 DNA is TGCAGCGTTGATGGGGCGACTAATGAAAAACTGTTTTTT.

As DNA, the CDR3 is TGTGCCAGCTCCCGACTAGCGGGGCCATCCTACGAGCAGTACTTC. Translating it yields CASSRLAGPSYEQYF. V gene TRBV27 combines with J gene TRBJ2-7, with 11 bases identical to TRBD2. After removal of 8 bases from V and 1 base from J, the junction contained 7 bases not matched to a gene. Germline CDR1 MNHEY, CDR2 SMNVEV (reference sequence). The CDR3 totals 15 residues.

In DNA form, the CDR3 reads TGTGCCAGCAGGGGAGACAAAAAGGGTGGCTACACCTTC. Protein: CASRGDKKGGYTF. The genes are TRBV6-6 and TRBJ1-2; unclear D gene. V lost 6 bases and J lost 7, with 15 bases in between. Germline V gives CDR1 MNHNY, CDR2 SVGAGI (reference sequence). There are 13 residues in the CDR3.

The CDR3 nucleotides are TGCAGCCTAACCATCGCTAGGTCTGGAAACACCATATATTTT. Residues: CSLTIARSGNTIYF. The rearrangement links TRBV29-1 to TRBJ1-3; D is unresolved. CDR3 length: 14 amino acids. Trimming pared 8 bases from V and 1 base from J, leaving 15 bases between. The germline gives CDR1 SQVTM, CDR2 ANQGSEA.

This clone is a singleton in its sample. This sequence joins TRBV30 and TRBJ1-1, with D possibly matching TRBD1 (6 bases). CDR3 length equals 12 residues. Germline V gene lookup returns CDR1 GTSNPN and CDR2 SVGIG (reference sequence). The V end was cut by 0 bases, the J end by 7 bases, with 9 bases between. CDR3 sequence: CAWSVGQIEAFF. The CDR3 nucleotides read TGTGCCTGGAGTGTCGGACAGATTGAAGCTTTCTTT.

The V gene is TRBV19, the J gene TRBJ1-2, with a weak D call TRBD1 (5 bases). CDR1 is LNHDA and CDR2 is SQIVND in the germline V gene (reference sequence). The ends were cut back, 7 bases at V and 0 bases at J, with 15 bases in the middle. The CDR3 length is 15 residues. The CDR3 loop is CASTPGGEANYGYTF. The CDR3 region has the DNA TGTGCCAGTACCCCGGGGGGTGAAGCTAACTATGGCTACACCTTC.

This rearrangement joins TRBV2 to TRBJ2-2; 14 nucleotides agree with TRBD2. V trimming: 2 bases; J trimming: 6 bases; junction bases outside the gene matches: 2. This CDR3 has 16 amino acids. In germline, CDR1 is SNHLY, CDR2 FYNNEI. This CDR3 is CASSELGLAGAGELFF. DNA of the CDR3: TGTGCCAGCAGTGAATTGGGACTAGCGGGGGCCGGGGAGCTGTTTTTT.

The chain couples TRBV19 to TRBJ1-2, with 9 bases fitting TRBD1. V gave up 4 bases and J gave up 4 bases; unmatched junction bases: 1. The length of the CDR3 is 13 residues. Looked up from germline, CDR1 is LNHDA and CDR2 is SQIVND (reference sequence). The CDR3 protein is CASSKGQGYGYTF. The CDR3 region has the DNA TGTGCCAGTAGTAAGGGACAGGGCTATGGCTACACCTTC.

This rearrangement joins TRBV29-1 to TRBJ2-5; 9 bases fit TRBD1. Trimming cost V 6 bases and J 2 bases; bases outside gene matches: 4. The CDR3 runs 13 residues. Looked up from germline, CDR1 is SQVTM and CDR2 is ANQGSEA. The CDR3 spells CSVPGQGQETQYF. The CDR3 DNA follows: TGCAGCGTGCCGGGACAGGGTCAAGAGACCCAGTACTTC. Full variable domain (outside the CDR3, taken from reference TRBV29-1 and TRBJ2-5): SAVISQKPSRDICQRGTSLTIQCQVDSQVTMMFWYRQQPGQSLTLIATANQGSEATYESGFVIDKFPISRPNLTFSTLTVSNMSPEDSSIYLCSVPGQGQETQYFGPGTRLLVL.

The chain couples TRBV27 to TRBJ1-3; perhaps TRBD1 as D (6 bases). V lost 6 bases to trimming and J lost 5 bases, with 20 bases between them. This CDR3 contains 16 residues. CDR1 MNHEY and CDR2 SMNVEV come from the germline V gene (reference sequence). The CDR3 bases are TGTGCCAGCAGCTCAATCCTGGACAGATTAAGAAACACCATATATTTT. It yields the protein CASSSILDRLRNTIYF.

CDR3 in amino acids: CASSSLGLAGYNEQFF. In nucleotides, the CDR3 is TGTGCCAGCAGCTCCTTGGGACTAGCGGGCTACAATGAGCAGTTCTTC. The genes are TRBV7-9 and TRBJ2-1, with TRBD2 matching over 12 bases. V lost 4 bases, J lost 3 bases, and 4 bases stayed unmatched. This CDR3 has 16 amino acids. Germline CDR1 is SEHNR and CDR2 is FQNEAQ (reference sequence).

This sequence joins TRBV5-4 and TRBJ2-3; possibly TRBD2 for D (6 bases). The V gene lost 5 bases and the J gene lost 0 bases, with 13 bases spanning the gap. Germline CDR1 SGHNT, CDR2 YYREEE (reference sequence). This CDR3 has 15 amino acids. In DNA, the CDR3 is TGTGCCAGCAGGTGGGCGGCGGGGAGCACAGATACGCAGTATTTT. Residues: CASRWAAGSTDTQYF.

This clone is judged medium-sized. The chain carries TRBV5-8 and TRBJ2-2, with D unresolved. Between the trimmed V and J ends, which lost 4 bases and 2 bases, there was a span of 9 bases. The CDR3 is made up of 14 amino acids. The germline V gene has CDR1 SGHTS and CDR2 YDEGEE. CDR3 coding DNA: TGTGCCAGCAGCCAACCGCTAAACACCGGGGAGCTGTTTTTT. Translating gives CASSQPLNTGELFF.

V is TRBV7-9 and J is TRBJ1-2, with 8 bases matching TRBD1. Germline V gene lookup returns CDR1 SEHNR and CDR2 FQNEAQ (reference sequence). There are 14 residues in the CDR3. The trim removed 5 bases at V and 10 bases at J, leaving 12 bases unmatched. CDR3 DNA sequence: TGTGCCAGCAGCCCCTCGTCGGGACAGGTTTACTACACCTTC. Protein: CASSPSSGQVYYTF.

The rearrangement joins TRBV28 to TRBJ1-2; 7 positions match TRBD1. Unmatched junction bases numbered 5, after V lost 5 bases and J lost 8 bases. The CDR3 contains 12 residues. Germline V gene data show CDR1 as MDHEN and CDR2 as SYDVKM. The CDR3 DNA is TGTGCCAGCAGTGACAGGGTGGCAGGCTACACCTTC. It specifies CASSDRVAGYTF.

The gene calls are TRBV7-9 and TRBJ2-7, with 8 bases aligning to TRBD1. The V gene's germline CDR1 is SEHNR and CDR2 FQNEAQ (reference sequence). This CDR3 region has 15 residues. Trimming removed 2 bases from V and 5 bases from J; junction bases left unmatched: 8. CDR3: CASSLNTGGRNEQYF. The CDR3 DNA follows: TGTGCCAGCAGCTTAAATACAGGGGGTAGGAACGAGCAGTACTTC.

The gene calls are TRBV5-5 and TRBJ2-3, with 9 nucleotides matching TRBD1. Germline assignment: CDR1 SGHKS and CDR2 YYEKEE (reference sequence). J gave up 0 bases and V 4 bases, and 9 bases lay outside the gene matches. There are 17 residues in the CDR3. In DNA form, the CDR3 reads TGTGCCAGCAGCCGCCGGGACAGGGTGACTAGCACAGATACGCAGTATTTT. It translates to CASSRRDRVTSTDTQYF.

The chain is built from TRBV3-1 (or the pseudogene TRBV3-2) and TRBJ1-6; D is possibly TRBD1 (5 bases). The CDR3 covers 19 residues. Germline V lookup: CDR1 LGHDT, CDR2 YNNKEL (reference sequence). The V and J ends lost 2 bases and 0 bases respectively, with 17 bases between them. CDR3: CASSQINDGTSSYNSPLHF. As DNA, the CDR3 is TGTGCCAGCAGCCAAATCAACGACGGGACTAGCTCCTATAATTCACCCCTCCACTTT.

V gene TRBV3-1 (or the pseudogene TRBV3-2) combines with J gene TRBJ1-1; D is perhaps TRBD1 (6 bases). V was shortened by 6 bases and J by 0 bases, with 8 bases between the two germline ends. From germline, CDR1 is LGHDT and CDR2 YNNKEL (reference sequence). This CDR3 region has 13 residues. This CDR3 is CASRDSLNTEAFF. In DNA form, the CDR3 reads TGTGCCAGCAGGGACAGCCTGAACACTGAAGCTTTCTTT.

The V call is TRBV11-2, the J call TRBJ2-7, with D perhaps matching TRBD2 (6 bases). CDR3 length equals 14 residues. Deletions cut 5 bases from V and 2 bases from J, with 13 bases between. The V gene's germline CDR1 is SGHAT and CDR2 FQNNGV. This CDR3 is CASSPGGSTYEQYF. The CDR3 region has the DNA TGTGCCAGCAGCCCCGGGGGATCGACCTACGAGCAGTACTTC.

This clone was counted only a few times. The V call is TRBV29-1, the J call TRBJ2-3, with TRBD2 as a possible D gene (5 bases). CDR3 size: 13 residues. Trimming took 2 bases from V and 0 from J, leaving 6 bases between them. Germline lookup yields CDR1 SQVTM and CDR2 ANQGSEA. The CDR3, as DNA: TGCAGCGTTGAACGGGGTAGCACAGATACGCAGTATTTT. Translated: CSVERGSTDTQYF.

This rearrangement joins TRBV5-6 to TRBJ2-3, with 10 bases fitting TRBD1. Germline lookup yields CDR1 SGHDT and CDR2 YYEEEE. After removal of 2 bases from V and 0 bases from J, the junction contained 3 bases not matched to a gene. This CDR3 has 16 residues. CDR3 protein: CASSLPGQGSTDTQYF. CDR3 bases: TGTGCCAGCAGCTTACCGGGACAGGGGAGCACAGATACGCAGTATTTT.

The chain is built from TRBV6-5 and TRBJ2-1; TRBD2 matches 7 bases. CDR1 MNHEY and CDR2 SVGAGI come from the germline V gene. The V gene end was trimmed by 0 bases and the J gene end by 4 bases; junction bases not matched to a gene: 3. The CDR3 has 15 residues. Written as DNA, the CDR3 is TGTGCCAGCAGTTACTCGGGGACTACTTACAATGAGCAGTTCTTC. Encoded protein: CASSYSGTTYNEQFF.

The CDR3 protein is CASSQFGTASSYEQYF. In nucleotides, the CDR3 is TGTGCCAGCAGCCAATTCGGGACAGCTAGCTCCTACGAGCAGTACTTC. The chain recombines TRBV14 with TRBJ2-7; 7 bases map to TRBD1. V lost 2 bases, J lost 0 bases, and 7 bases stayed unmatched. Germline V lookup: CDR1 SGHDN, CDR2 FVKESK. This CDR3 has 16 amino acids.

This clone came up a few times. V usage is TRBV2 and J usage is TRBJ2-1; TRBD2 aligns across 9 bases. The ends lost 4 bases at V and 5 bases at J; junction bases unmatched: 12. Germline V gene lookup returns CDR1 SNHLY and CDR2 FYNNEI. CDR3 length equals 17 residues. The CDR3 DNA reads as TGTGCCAGCAGTGGGGGGGGCCTAGCGGGACTTGACAATGAGCAGTTCTTC. Its translation is CASSGGGLAGLDNEQFF.

The V and J genes are TRBV10-3 and TRBJ1-6, with D maybe TRBD1 (5 bases). The germline V and J ends were trimmed by 2 bases and 0 bases, with 8 bases remaining between them. Germline V lookup: CDR1 ENHRY, CDR2 SYGVKD. This CDR3 spans 16 amino acids. Here the CDR3 DNA reads TGTGCCATCAGTGAGGGTGGGGCCTCCTATAATTCACCCCTCCACTTT. This sequence encodes CAISEGGASYNSPLHF.